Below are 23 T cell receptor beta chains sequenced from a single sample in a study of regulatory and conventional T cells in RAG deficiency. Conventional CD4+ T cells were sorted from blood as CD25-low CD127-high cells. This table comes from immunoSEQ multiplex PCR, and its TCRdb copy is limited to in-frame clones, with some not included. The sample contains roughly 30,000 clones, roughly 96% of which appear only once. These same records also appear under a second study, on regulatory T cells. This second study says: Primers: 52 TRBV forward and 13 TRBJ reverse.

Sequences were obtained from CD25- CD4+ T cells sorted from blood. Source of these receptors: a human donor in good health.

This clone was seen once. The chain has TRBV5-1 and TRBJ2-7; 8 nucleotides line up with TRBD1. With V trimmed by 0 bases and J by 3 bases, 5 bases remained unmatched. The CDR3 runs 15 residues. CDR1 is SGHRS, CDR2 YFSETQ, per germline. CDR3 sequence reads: CASSLGAGGGYEQYF. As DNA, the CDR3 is TGCGCCAGCAGCTTGGGGGCAGGGGGCGGCTACGAGCAGTACTTC.

CDR3 region: CASSLKLTGNEKLFF. The CDR3 bases are TGCGCCAGCAGCTTGAAACTTACAGGGAATGAAAAACTGTTTTTT. V is TRBV5-1 and J is TRBJ1-4, with D possibly matching TRBD1 (6 bases). The germline V and J ends were trimmed by 1 base and 5 bases, with 12 bases remaining between them. CDR3 length: 15 residues. Germline V gives CDR1 SGHRS, CDR2 YFSETQ.

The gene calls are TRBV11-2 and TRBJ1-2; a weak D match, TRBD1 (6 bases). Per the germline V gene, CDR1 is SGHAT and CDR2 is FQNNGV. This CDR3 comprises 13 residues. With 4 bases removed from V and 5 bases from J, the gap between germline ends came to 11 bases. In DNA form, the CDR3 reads TGTGCCAGCAGCTCCCAACAGGGATATGGCTACACCTTC. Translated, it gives CASSSQQGYGYTF. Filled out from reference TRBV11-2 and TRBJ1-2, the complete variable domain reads EAGVAQSPRYKIIEKRQSVAFWCNPISGHATLYWYQQILGQGPKLLIQFQNNGVVDDSQLPKDRFSAERLKGVDSTLKIQPAKLEDSAVYLCASSSQQGYGYTFGSGTRLTVV.

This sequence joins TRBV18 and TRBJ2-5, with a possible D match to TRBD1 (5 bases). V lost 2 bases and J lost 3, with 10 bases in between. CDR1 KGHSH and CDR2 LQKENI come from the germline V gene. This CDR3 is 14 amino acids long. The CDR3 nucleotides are TGTGCCAGCTCACCAGTGTCCAGGGAAGAGACCCAGTACTTC. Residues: CASSPVSREETQYF.

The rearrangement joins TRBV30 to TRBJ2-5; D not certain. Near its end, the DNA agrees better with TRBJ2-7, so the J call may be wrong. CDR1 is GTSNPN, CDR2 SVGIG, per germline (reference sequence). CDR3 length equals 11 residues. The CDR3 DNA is TGTGCCTGGAGTGGAGACTACGAGCAGTACTTC. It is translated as CAWSGDYEQYF.

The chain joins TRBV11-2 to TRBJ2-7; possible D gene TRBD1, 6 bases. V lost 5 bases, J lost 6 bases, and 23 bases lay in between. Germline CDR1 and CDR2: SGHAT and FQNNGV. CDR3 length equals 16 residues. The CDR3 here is CASSQSTGQIFCEQYF. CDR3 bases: TGTGCCAGCAGCCAAAGCACGGGACAAATCTTCTGCGAGCAGTACTTC.

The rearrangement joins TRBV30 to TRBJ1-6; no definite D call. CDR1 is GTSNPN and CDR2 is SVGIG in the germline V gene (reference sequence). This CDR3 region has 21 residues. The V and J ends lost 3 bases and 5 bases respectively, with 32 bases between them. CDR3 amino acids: CAWSPVKFGGSKRGNNSPLHF. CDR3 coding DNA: TGTGCCTGGAGCCCCGTTAAGTTTGGCGGATCTAAACGGGGTAATAATTCACCCCTCCACTTT.

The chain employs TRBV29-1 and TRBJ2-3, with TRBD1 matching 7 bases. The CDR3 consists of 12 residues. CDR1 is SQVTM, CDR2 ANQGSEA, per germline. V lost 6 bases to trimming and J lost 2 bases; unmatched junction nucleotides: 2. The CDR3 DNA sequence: TGCAGCGTGGACAGGAACACAGATACGCAGTATTTT. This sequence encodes CSVDRNTDTQYF.

CDR3 sequence reads: CASSSFPGQGVGKQFF. CDR3 DNA sequence: TGTGCCAGCAGCTCATTCCCGGGACAGGGGGTCGGGAAGCAGTTCTTC. The rearrangement uses TRBV7-2 and TRBJ2-1; 11 nucleotides align to TRBD1. Germline V gives CDR1 SGHTA, CDR2 FQGNSA. Unmatched junction bases numbered 13, after V lost 4 bases and J lost 11 bases. The CDR3 is 16 amino acids.

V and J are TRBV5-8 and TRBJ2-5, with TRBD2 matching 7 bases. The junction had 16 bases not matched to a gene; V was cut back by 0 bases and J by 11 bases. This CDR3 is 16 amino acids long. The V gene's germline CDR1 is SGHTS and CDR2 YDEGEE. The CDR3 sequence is CASSLVLTGPSREQYF. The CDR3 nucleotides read TGTGCCAGCAGCTTGGTCTTGACGGGGCCCTCGCGGGAGCAGTACTTC.

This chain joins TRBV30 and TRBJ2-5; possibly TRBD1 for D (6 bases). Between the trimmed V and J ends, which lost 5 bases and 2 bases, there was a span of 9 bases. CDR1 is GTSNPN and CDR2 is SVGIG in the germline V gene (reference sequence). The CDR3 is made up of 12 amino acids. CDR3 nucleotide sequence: TGTGCCTGGGAACAGGGTCAAGAGACCCAGTACTTC. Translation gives CAWEQGQETQYF. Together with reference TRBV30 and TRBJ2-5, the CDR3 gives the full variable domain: SQTIHQWPATLVQPVGSPLSLECTVEGTSNPNLYWYRQAAGRGLQLLFYSVGIGQISSEVPQNLSASRPQDRQFILSSKKLLLSDSGFYLCAWEQGQETQYFGPGTRLLVL.

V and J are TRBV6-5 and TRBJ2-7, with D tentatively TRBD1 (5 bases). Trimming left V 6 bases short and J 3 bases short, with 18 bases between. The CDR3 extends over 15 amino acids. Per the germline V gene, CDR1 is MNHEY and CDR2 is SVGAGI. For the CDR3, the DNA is TGTGCCAGCAGAACGGACAAGGGCATGCACTACGAGCAGTACTTC. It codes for CASRTDKGMHYEQYF.

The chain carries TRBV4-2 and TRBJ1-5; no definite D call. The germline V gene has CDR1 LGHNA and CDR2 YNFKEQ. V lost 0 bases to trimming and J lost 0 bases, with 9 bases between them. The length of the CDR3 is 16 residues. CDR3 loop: CASSQDLQYSNQPQHF. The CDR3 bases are TGTGCCAGCAGCCAAGATCTGCAGTATAGCAATCAGCCCCAGCATTTT.

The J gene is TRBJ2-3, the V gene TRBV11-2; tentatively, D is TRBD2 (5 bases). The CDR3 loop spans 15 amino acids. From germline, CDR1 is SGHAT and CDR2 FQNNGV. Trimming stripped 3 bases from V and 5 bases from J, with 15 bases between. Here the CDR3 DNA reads TGTGCCAGCAGCTTTTCGGGGAGTAGGGTAGATACGCAGTATTTT. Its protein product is CASSFSGSRVDTQYF.

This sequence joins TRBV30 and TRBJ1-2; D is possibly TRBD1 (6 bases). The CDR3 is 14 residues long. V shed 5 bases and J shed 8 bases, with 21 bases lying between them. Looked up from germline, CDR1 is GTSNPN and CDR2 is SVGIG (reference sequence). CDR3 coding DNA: TGTGCCTGGGTCGACTTTGGGGGCTACTGGGGCTACACCTTC. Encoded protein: CAWVDFGGYWGYTF.

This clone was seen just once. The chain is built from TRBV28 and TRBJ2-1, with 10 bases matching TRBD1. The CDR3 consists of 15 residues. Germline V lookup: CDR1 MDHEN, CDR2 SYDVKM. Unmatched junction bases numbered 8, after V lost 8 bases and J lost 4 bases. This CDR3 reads CASGPWDRGYNEQFF. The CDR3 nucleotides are TGTGCCAGCGGACCCTGGGACAGGGGATACAATGAGCAGTTCTTC.

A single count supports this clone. CDR3 loop: CASSYYVGSSYEQYF. The CDR3 DNA reads TGTGCCAGCAGTTACTACGTAGGGAGCTCCTACGAGCAGTACTTC. The chain recombines TRBV6-5 with TRBJ2-7; the D gene is possibly TRBD2 (5 bases). V shed 1 base and J shed 0 bases, with 10 bases lying between them. The CDR3 is 15 amino acids. Germline CDR1 and CDR2: MNHEY and SVGAGI.

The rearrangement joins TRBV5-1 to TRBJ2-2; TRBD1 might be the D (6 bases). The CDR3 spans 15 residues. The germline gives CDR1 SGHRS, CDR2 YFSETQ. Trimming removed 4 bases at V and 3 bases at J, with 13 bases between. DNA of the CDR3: TGCGCCAGCAGCATGACAGGTTCGGACACCGGGGAGCTGTTTTTT. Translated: CASSMTGSDTGELFF. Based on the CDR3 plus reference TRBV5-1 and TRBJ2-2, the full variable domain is KAGVTQTPRYLIKTRGQQVTLSCSPISGHRSVSWYQQTPGQGLQFLFEYFSETQRNKGNFPGRFSGRQFSNSRSEMNVSTLELGDSALYLCASSMTGSDTGELFFGEGSRLTVL.

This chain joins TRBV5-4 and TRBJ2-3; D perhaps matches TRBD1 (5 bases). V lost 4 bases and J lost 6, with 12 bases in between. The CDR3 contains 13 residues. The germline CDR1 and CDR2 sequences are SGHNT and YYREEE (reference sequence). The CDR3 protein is CASSASPGDTQYF. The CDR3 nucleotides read TGTGCCAGCAGCGCATCCCCAGGGGATACGCAGTATTTT.

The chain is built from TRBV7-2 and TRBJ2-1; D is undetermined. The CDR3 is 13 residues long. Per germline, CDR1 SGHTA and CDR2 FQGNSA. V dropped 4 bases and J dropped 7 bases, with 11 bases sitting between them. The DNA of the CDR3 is TGTGCCAGCAGCTCTAGGCGAGATAATGAGCAGTTCTTC. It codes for CASSSRRDNEQFF.

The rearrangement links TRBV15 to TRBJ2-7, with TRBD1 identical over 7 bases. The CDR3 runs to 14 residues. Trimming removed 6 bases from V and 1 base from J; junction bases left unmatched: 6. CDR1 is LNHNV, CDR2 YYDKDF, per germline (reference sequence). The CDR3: CATRAYRGSYEQYF. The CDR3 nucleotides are TGTGCCACCAGAGCCTACAGGGGTTCCTACGAGCAGTACTTC.

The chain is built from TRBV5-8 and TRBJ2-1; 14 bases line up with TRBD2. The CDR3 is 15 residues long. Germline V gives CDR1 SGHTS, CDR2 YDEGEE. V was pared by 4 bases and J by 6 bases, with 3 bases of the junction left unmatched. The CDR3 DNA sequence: TGTGCCAGCAGCCCGGGACTAGCGGGAGTCAATGAGCAGTTCTTC. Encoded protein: CASSPGLAGVNEQFF.

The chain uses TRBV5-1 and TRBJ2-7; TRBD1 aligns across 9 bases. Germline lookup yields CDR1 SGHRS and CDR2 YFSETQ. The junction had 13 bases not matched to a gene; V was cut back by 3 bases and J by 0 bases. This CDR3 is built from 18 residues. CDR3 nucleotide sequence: TGCGCCAGCAGCTCGAACCCAGCCGGGACAGGGCCCTCCTACGAGCAGTACTTC. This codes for CASSSNPAGTGPSYEQYF.